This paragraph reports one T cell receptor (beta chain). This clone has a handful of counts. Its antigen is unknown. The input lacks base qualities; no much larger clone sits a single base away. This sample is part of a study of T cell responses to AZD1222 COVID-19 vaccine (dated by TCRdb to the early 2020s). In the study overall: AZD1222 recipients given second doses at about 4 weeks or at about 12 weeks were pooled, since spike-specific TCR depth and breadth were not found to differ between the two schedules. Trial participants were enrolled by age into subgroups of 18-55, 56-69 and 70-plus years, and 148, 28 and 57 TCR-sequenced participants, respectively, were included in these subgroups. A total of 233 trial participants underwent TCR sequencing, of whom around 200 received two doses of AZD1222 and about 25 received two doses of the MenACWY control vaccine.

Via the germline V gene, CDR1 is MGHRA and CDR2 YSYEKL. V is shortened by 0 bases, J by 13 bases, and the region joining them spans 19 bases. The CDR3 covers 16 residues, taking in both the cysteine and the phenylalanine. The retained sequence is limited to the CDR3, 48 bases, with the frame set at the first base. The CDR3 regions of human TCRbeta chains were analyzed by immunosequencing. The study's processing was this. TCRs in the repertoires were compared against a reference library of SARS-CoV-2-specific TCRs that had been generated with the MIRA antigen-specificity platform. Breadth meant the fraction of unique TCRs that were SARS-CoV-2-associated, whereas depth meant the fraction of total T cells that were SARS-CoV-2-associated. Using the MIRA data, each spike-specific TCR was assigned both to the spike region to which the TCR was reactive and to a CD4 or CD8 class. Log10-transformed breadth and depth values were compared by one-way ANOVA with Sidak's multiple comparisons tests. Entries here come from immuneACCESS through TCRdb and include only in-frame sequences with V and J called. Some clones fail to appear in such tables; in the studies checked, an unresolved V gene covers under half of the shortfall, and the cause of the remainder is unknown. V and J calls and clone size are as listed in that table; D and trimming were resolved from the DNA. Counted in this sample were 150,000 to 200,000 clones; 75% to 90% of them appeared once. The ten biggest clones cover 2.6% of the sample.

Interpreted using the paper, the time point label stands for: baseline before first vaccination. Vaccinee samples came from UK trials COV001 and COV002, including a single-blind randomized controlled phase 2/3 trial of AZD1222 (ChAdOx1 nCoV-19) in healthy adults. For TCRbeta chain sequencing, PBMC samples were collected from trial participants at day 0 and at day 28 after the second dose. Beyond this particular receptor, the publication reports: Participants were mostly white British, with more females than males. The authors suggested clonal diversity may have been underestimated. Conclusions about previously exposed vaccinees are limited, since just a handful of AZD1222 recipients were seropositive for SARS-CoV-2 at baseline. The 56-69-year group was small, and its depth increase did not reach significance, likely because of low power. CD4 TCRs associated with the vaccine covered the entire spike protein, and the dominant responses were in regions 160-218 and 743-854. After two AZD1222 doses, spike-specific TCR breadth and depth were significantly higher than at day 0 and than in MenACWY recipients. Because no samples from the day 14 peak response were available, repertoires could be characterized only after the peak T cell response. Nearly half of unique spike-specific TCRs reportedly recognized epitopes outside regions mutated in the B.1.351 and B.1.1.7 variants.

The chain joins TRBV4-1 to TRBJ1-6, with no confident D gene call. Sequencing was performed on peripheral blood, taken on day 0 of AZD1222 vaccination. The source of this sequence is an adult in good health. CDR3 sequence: CASSQDVGRRVHPLHF. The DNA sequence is TGCGCCAGCAGCCAAGATGTCGGCAGAAGAGTGCATCCCCTCCACTTT.